A single T cell receptor (beta chain) is shown here with its context. Primed by a sample-barcoded 5' primer and a J-beta primer mix, a second PCR proceeded for 7 to 11 cycles. MiXCR, run by TCRdb on the 5' RACE reads, gives a single entry per CDR3 protein. The repertoire consists of around 1,000,000 distinct CDR3 sequences, with around two fifths occurring once and the leading ten covering around 13%. Donors were systemically healthy Caucasian individuals from Russia aged roughly 6 to 95 years. This specimen comes from a study of blood T cells in healthy people across ages. Study context: Capturing about one barcoded beta molecule per two T cells was achieved by template switching.

The germline CDR1 and CDR2 sequences are LNHDA and SQIVND (reference sequence). Trimming took 5 bases from V and 3 from J, leaving 13 bases between them. This CDR3 comprises 14 residues. The chain joins TRBV19 to TRBJ1-2, with D perhaps TRBD1 (5 bases). The sample was blood. The clonotype was recovered from a man between 18 and 29 years old in good health. The CDR3 nucleotides are TGTGCCAGTAGTTCTTTGGGACTGGACTATGGCTACACCTTC. Translated, it gives CASSSLGLDYGYTF.